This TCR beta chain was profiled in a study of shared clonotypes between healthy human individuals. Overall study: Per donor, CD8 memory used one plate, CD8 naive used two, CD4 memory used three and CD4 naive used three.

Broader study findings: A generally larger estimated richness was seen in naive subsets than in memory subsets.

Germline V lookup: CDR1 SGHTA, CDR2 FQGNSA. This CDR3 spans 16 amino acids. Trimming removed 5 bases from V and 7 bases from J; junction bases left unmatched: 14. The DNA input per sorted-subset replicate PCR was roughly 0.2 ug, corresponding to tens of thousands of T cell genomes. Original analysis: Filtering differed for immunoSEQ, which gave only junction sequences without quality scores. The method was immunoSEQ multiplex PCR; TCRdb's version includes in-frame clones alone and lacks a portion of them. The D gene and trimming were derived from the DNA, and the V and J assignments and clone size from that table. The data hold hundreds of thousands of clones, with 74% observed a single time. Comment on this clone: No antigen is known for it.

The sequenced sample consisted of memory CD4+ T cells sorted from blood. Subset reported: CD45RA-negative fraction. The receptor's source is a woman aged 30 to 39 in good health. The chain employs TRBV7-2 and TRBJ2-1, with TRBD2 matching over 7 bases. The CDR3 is CASSLEVRELGNEQFF. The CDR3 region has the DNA TGTGCCAGCAGCCTCGAGGTGCGGGAGTTGGGGAATGAGCAGTTCTTC. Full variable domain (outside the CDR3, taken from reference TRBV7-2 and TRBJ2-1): GAGVSQSPSNKVTEKGKDVELRCDPISGHTALYWYRQSLGQGLEFLIYFQGNSAPDKSGLPSDRFSAERTGGSVSTLTIQRTQQEDSAVYLCASSLEVRELGNEQFFGPGTRLTVL.